The following is a T cell receptor beta chain sequence with its context. Method: immunoSEQ multiplex PCR; TCRdb's copy keeps in-frame clones and lacks some. The data contain roughly 80,000 clones, 85% to 90% of them seen just once; the ten biggest clones take up over 1.5%. The sample comes from a study of control samples from healthy donors and cancer patients. CDR1 is MNHEY, CDR2 SVGAGI, per germline. Trimming removed 6 bases at V and 1 base at J, with 16 bases between. The CDR3 is 15 residues long. Specimen: PBMCs. The genes are TRBV6-5 and TRBJ2-7; D remains ambiguous. The origin of this receptor is an older woman with head and neck cancer. The CDR3 region is CASRMDPGPSYEQYF. CDR3 coding DNA: TGTGCCAGCAGAATGGACCCCGGACCTTCCTACGAGCAGTACTTC.